The 18 T cell receptor beta chains below all came from one sample that was sequenced in a study of T-cell memory formation after mild COVID-19. MiXCR was run by TCRdb on the 5' RACE reads, yielding one entry per CDR3 protein. The profile shows approximately 580,000 distinct CDR3 sequences, 20% of them singletons. The sample comprised PBMCs or a T cell subset sorted from them (not recorded which). These receptors came from an adult woman who had mild COVID-19 (a few samples of this study predate the infection). Cell type and time point are not known.

CDR3 in amino acids: CASSSRGGRMAFF. DNA for the CDR3: TGTGCCAGCAGCTCCCGGGGGGGACGCATGGCTTTCTTT. The chain links TRBV11-3 to TRBJ1-1; TRBD1 is a possible D gene (5 bases). The CDR3 loop spans 13 amino acids. Per the germline V gene, CDR1 is SGHNT and CDR2 is YENEEA. V was pared by 4 bases and J by 11 bases, with 17 bases between.

This sequence joins TRBV30 and TRBJ2-5; TRBD1 might be the D (6 bases). CDR1 is GTSNPN, CDR2 SVGIG, per germline (reference sequence). V was cut by 2 bases and J by 2 bases, with 12 bases left in between. This CDR3 is 14 amino acids long. Here the CDR3 reads CAWSFTGRQETQYF. The CDR3 coding sequence is TGTGCCTGGAGTTTCACAGGGAGACAAGAGACCCAGTACTTC.

This clonotype came up a few times. V usage is TRBV12-3 or TRBV12-4 and J usage is TRBJ2-6; the D gene is possibly TRBD2 (5 bases). V dropped 3 bases and J dropped 2 bases, with 5 bases sitting between them. The CDR3 is 14 residues long. The CDR3 loop reads CASSFGAGANVLTF. The CDR3 DNA reads as TGTGCCAGCAGTTTCGGGGCTGGGGCCAACGTCCTGACTTTC.

The V and J genes are TRBV18 and TRBJ2-5; D is perhaps TRBD2 (6 bases). The V gene lost 3 bases and the J gene lost 5 bases, with 16 bases spanning the gap. The CDR3 sequence is 15 residues long. Germline V gives CDR1 KGHSH, CDR2 LQKENI. CDR3 amino acids: CASSPIPTRRETQYF. The CDR3 DNA is TGTGCCAGCTCACCTATCCCGACTAGGAGGGAGACCCAGTACTTC.

The chain carries TRBV30 and TRBJ2-7; D gene uncertain. The V and J ends lost 0 bases and 2 bases respectively, with 8 bases between them. Germline loops: CDR1 GTSNPN, CDR2 SVGIG (reference sequence). The CDR3 consists of 13 residues. The CDR3 DNA reads TGTGCCTGGAGTGTACATCAGGCCTACGAGCAGTACTTC. Amino acid sequence: CAWSVHQAYEQYF.

The genes are TRBV27 and TRBJ2-7, with 10 positions matching TRBD2. After removal of 6 bases from V and 1 base from J, the junction contained 6 bases not matched to a gene. Germline V gives CDR1 MNHEY, CDR2 SMNVEV (reference sequence). This CDR3 has 15 amino acids. In DNA, the CDR3 is TGTGCCAGCAGACCCAGCGGGAGGGCTTCCTACGAGCAGTACTTC. It codes for CASRPSGRASYEQYF.

The chain recombines TRBV19 with TRBJ1-3; no reliable D call. Germline values: CDR1 LNHDA, CDR2 SQIVND (reference sequence). V shed 7 bases and J shed 2 bases, with 9 bases lying between them. There are 13 residues in the CDR3. The CDR3 nucleotides are TGTGCCAGTATTGAACGGGCTGGAAACACCATATATTTT. This gives the protein CASIERAGNTIYF.

Only a few counts were recorded for this clonotype. This chain uses TRBV12-3 or TRBV12-4 with TRBJ1-5; the D is unclear. V lost 7 bases and J lost 4, with 17 bases in between. There are 15 residues in the CDR3. The CDR3 here is CASTRRGDRNQPQHF. DNA of the CDR3: TGTGCCAGCACGCGACGGGGAGACCGAAATCAGCCCCAGCATTTT.

This chain joins TRBV2 and TRBJ1-5; D is possibly TRBD1 (6 bases). Germline loops: CDR1 SNHLY, CDR2 FYNNEI. This CDR3 contains 12 residues. V lost 8 bases, J lost 5 bases, and 10 bases lay in between. CDR3 sequence (DNA): TGTGCCAGCCGCAAGGGGGATCAGCCCCAGCATTTT. Translated: CASRKGDQPQHF.

This rearrangement joins TRBV5-4 to TRBJ2-5; possibly TRBD1 for D (5 bases). Trimming took off 7 bases at V and 2 bases at J, with 9 bases between the two ends. This CDR3 has 12 residues. The germline CDR1 and CDR2 sequences are SGHNT and YYREEE (reference sequence). This chain's CDR3 is CASGYRQETQYF. CDR3 bases: TGTGCCAGCGGATACAGGCAAGAGACCCAGTACTTC.

This clonotype came up a few times. The chain links TRBV20-1 to TRBJ2-7, with D maybe TRBD2 (5 bases). V was pared by 6 bases and J by 7 bases, with 25 bases between. CDR1 and CDR2 (germline): DFQATT, SNEGSKA (reference sequence). The CDR3 runs to 15 residues. The CDR3 DNA reads as TGCAGTGCCAGACCAAGCACAGACCGGGAATGGGAGCAGTACTTC. It is translated as CSARPSTDREWEQYF.

This clonotype was recorded a few times. This chain joins TRBV12-3 or TRBV12-4 and TRBJ2-5; D perhaps matches TRBD2 (5 bases). Trimming took off 2 bases at V and 5 bases at J, with 24 bases between the two ends. The CDR3 spans 18 residues. The CDR3 region has the DNA TGTGCCAGCAGTTTAAGGAGGTACCCTCTCGGTCAAAAGGAGACCCAGTACTTC. Its translation: CASSLRRYPLGQKETQYF.

This clonotype occurred a few times. The chain carries TRBV29-1 and TRBJ2-3; 7 positions match TRBD2. V lost 4 bases, J lost 0 bases, and 10 bases stayed unmatched. The germline gives CDR1 SQVTM, CDR2 ANQGSEA. The CDR3 consists of 16 residues. CDR3 nucleotides: TGCAGCGTTGGCGGGGGTGAACTCACTAGCACAGATACGCAGTATTTT. Translation: CSVGGGELTSTDTQYF.

This clonotype has a count of ten or more. The V call is TRBV12-3 or TRBV12-4, the J call TRBJ2-4; D may be TRBD2 (6 bases). V lost 4 bases to trimming and J lost 9 bases, with 10 bases between them. The CDR3 is 12 residues long. The DNA for the CDR3 is TGTGCCAGCAGTTCTGCCGGGGGCATTCAGTACTTC. Encoded protein: CASSSAGGIQYF.

The DNA of the CDR3 is TGTGCCACCAGCGAGCGGGACAGGGTGGTCAATGAGCAGTTCTTC. Translating it yields CATSERDRVVNEQFF. This chain joins TRBV15 and TRBJ2-1; 9 nucleotides align to TRBD1. This CDR3 is 15 amino acids long. Trimming at V came to 5 bases and at J to 6 bases, leaving 8 bases not matched to a gene. CDR1 and CDR2 (germline): LNHNV, YYDKDF (reference sequence).

This clonotype turned up a few times. The CDR3 sequence: CASSLSGGSRETQYF. The CDR3 region has the DNA TGTGCCAGCAGCTTGTCCGGGGGGTCCCGGGAGACCCAGTACTTC. The gene calls are TRBV11-2 and TRBJ2-5; TRBD2 agrees at 7 bases. With 3 bases clipped from V and 5 bases from J, the junction kept 9 bases outside the gene matches. Germline assignment: CDR1 SGHAT and CDR2 FQNNGV. This CDR3 is built from 15 residues.

The J gene is TRBJ2-5, the V gene TRBV20-1; 7 bases fit TRBD2. The CDR3 contains 15 residues. After removal of 5 bases from V and 0 bases from J, the junction contained 9 bases not matched to a gene. Germline V gene data show CDR1 as DFQATT and CDR2 as SNEGSKA (reference sequence). The CDR3 DNA reads as TGCAGTGCTGGACCGGGACTAAAGTACCAAGAGACCCAGTACTTC. Translating gives CSAGPGLKYQETQYF.

J is TRBJ1-4 and V is TRBV5-1; tentative D call: TRBD1 (5 bases). Trimming removed 4 bases at V and 4 bases at J, with 11 bases between. This CDR3 is 14 amino acids long. Germline V gene lookup returns CDR1 SGHRS and CDR2 YFSETQ. CDR3 DNA sequence: TGCGCCAGCAGCCCGGGACGGAATAATGAAAAACTGTTTTTT. It encodes CASSPGRNNEKLFF.